The 26 T cell receptor beta chains given below trace back to one sample, sequenced in a study of post-analysis software for immune sequencing data. General study results and limits: Elevated frequency relative to controls characterized four or five TRBV segments in patients, TRBV5-6, TRBV5-1 and TRBV20-1 among them.

The antigens of these receptors remain unknown. Prepared libraries of TCR beta cDNA carried unique molecular identifiers. TCRdb re-derived calls from the PCR reads in MiXCR, one entry per CDR3 protein. The sample lists a few hundred thousand distinct CDR3 sequences; approximately 37% were seen once. The sample was blood. The source is a girl between 2 and 10 years old with multiple sclerosis.

The V gene is TRBV18, the J gene TRBJ2-3; 9 bases map to TRBD1. Unmatched junction bases numbered 3, after V lost 2 bases and J lost 0 bases. The CDR3 totals 16 residues. Germline V gives CDR1 KGHSH, CDR2 LQKENI. The CDR3 is CASSPLGTGSTDTQYF. CDR3 nucleotide sequence: TGTGCCAGCTCACCATTGGGGACAGGGAGCACAGATACGCAGTATTTT.

The J gene is TRBJ2-7, the V gene TRBV10-2; 12 nucleotides match TRBD1. The germline V gene encodes CDR1 WSHSY and CDR2 SAAADI. The CDR3 sequence is 15 residues long. V lost 8 bases and J lost 4; bases outside the gene matches: 9. CDR3 residues: CASGTGGGLRYEQYF. In nucleotides, the CDR3 is TGCGCCAGCGGGACAGGGGGCGGCTTGCGTTACGAGCAGTACTTC.

Only a few counts were recorded for this clonotype. This rearrangement joins TRBV12-3 or TRBV12-4 to TRBJ2-2, with D possibly being TRBD1 (6 bases). Trimming stripped 4 bases from V and 3 bases from J, with 15 bases between. The length of the CDR3 is 16 residues. CDR3 region: CASSSGTPDDTGELFF. The CDR3 coding sequence is TGTGCCAGCAGTTCAGGGACACCAGATGACACCGGGGAGCTGTTTTTT.

This clonotype was detected only a few times. The chain employs TRBV5-1 and TRBJ2-7; perhaps TRBD1 as D (5 bases). The germline V and J ends were trimmed by 0 bases and 2 bases, with 9 bases remaining between them. CDR1 and CDR2 from the germline V gene are SGHRS and YFSETQ. This CDR3 comprises 14 residues. CDR3 sequence (DNA): TGCGCCAGCAGCTTGGTCGACAGAACCTACGAGCAGTACTTC. Amino acids: CASSLVDRTYEQYF.

V gene TRBV19 combines with J gene TRBJ1-2; D is unresolved. The germline CDR1 and CDR2 sequences are LNHDA and SQIVND (reference sequence). Trimming took off 3 bases at V and 3 bases at J, with 11 bases between the two ends. CDR3 length: 14 amino acids. The CDR3 spells CASSIERPHYGYTF. The CDR3 DNA reads TGTGCCAGTAGTATTGAGAGACCTCACTATGGCTACACCTTC.

This clonotype was recorded a few times. The chain combines TRBV3-1 with TRBJ2-3, with 7 nucleotides matching TRBD1. The J segment lost 3 bases and the V segment lost 4 bases, leaving 13 bases of the junction unmatched. This CDR3 contains 17 residues. Germline V gives CDR1 LGHDT, CDR2 YNNKEL (reference sequence). As DNA, the CDR3 is TGTGCCAGCAGCCTCGCGAGGGGACAGAAGGAAACAGATACGCAGTATTTT. Translation: CASSLARGQKETDTQYF.

The chain uses TRBV6-5 and TRBJ1-1, with a possible D match to TRBD1 (5 bases). CDR1 and CDR2 (germline): MNHEY, SVGAGI. With 0 bases removed from V and 1 base from J, the gap between germline ends came to 9 bases. The CDR3 runs to 15 residues. In DNA, the CDR3 is TGTGCCAGCAGTTACTCCGGGACGCCGAACACTGAAGCTTTCTTT. Its protein product is CASSYSGTPNTEAFF.

Only a few counts were recorded for this clonotype. The CDR3 loop reads CASSARQGNYGYTF. DNA of the CDR3: TGTGCCAGCAGCGCGAGACAGGGAAACTATGGCTACACCTTC. The chain uses TRBV11-2 and TRBJ1-2, with TRBD1 matching 7 bases. J was trimmed by 2 bases and V by 5 bases; bases with no gene match: 5. The length of the CDR3 is 14 residues. CDR1 is SGHAT, CDR2 FQNNGV, per germline.

This clonotype was seen more than once but under ten times. This rearrangement joins TRBV28 to TRBJ2-2, with D possibly TRBD1 on 6 matching bases. Trimming shortened V by 7 bases and J by 1 base, and 10 bases separated the two germline ends. Germline V gives CDR1 MDHEN, CDR2 SYDVKM. The CDR3 is 14 amino acids. The CDR3 here is CASKQGWNTGELFF. The DNA of the CDR3 is TGTGCCAGCAAGCAGGGGTGGAACACCGGGGAGCTGTTTTTT.

V and J are TRBV28 and TRBJ1-1; D gene unclear. V lost 3 bases to trimming and J lost 4 bases, with 6 bases between them. The CDR3 sequence is 12 residues long. Germline V lookup: CDR1 MDHEN, CDR2 SYDVKM. The CDR3 DNA reads TGTGCCAGCAGTTTCCAGACCACTGAAGCTTTCTTT. This translates into CASSFQTTEAFF.

This chain joins TRBV6-2 or TRBV6-3 and TRBJ2-6; tentative D call: TRBD1 (6 bases). V was cut by 4 bases and J by 0 bases, with 19 bases left in between. Germline assignment: CDR1 MNHEY and CDR2 SVGEGT. CDR3 length: 19 amino acids. CDR3 loop: CASSSSIIQGISGANVLTF. The DNA for the CDR3 is TGTGCCAGCAGTTCCTCAATTATCCAGGGGATCTCTGGGGCCAACGTCCTGACTTTC.

The chain joins TRBV5-5 to TRBJ1-2, with 7 nucleotides matching TRBD1. Per the germline V gene, CDR1 is SGHKS and CDR2 is YYEKEE (reference sequence). This CDR3 comprises 13 residues. V shed 3 bases and J 6 bases; nucleotides not matched to a gene: 5. The CDR3 protein is CASSYGTADGYTF. The CDR3 DNA is TGTGCCAGCAGCTACGGGACAGCAGATGGCTACACCTTC.

The chain recombines TRBV11-2 with TRBJ2-1; 9 bases line up with TRBD2. Per germline, CDR1 SGHAT and CDR2 FQNNGV. The CDR3 totals 17 residues. The ends lost 0 bases at V and 5 bases at J; junction bases unmatched: 8. CDR3 sequence reads: CASSLDSRLAGNNEQFF. The CDR3 DNA is TGTGCCAGCAGCTTAGATTCTCGCCTAGCGGGAAACAATGAGCAGTTCTTC.

V and J are TRBV4-1 and TRBJ1-1; 9 positions match TRBD1. This CDR3 has 16 residues. V was pared by 1 base and J by 1 base, with 4 bases of the junction left unmatched. The germline gives CDR1 MGHRA, CDR2 YSYEKL. The CDR3 sequence: CASSQGTGGRNTEAFF. The CDR3 coding sequence is TGCGCCAGCAGCCAAGGCACAGGGGGCAGGAACACTGAAGCTTTCTTT.

The J gene is TRBJ2-7, the V gene TRBV28, with D hard to call. Germline V gene sequence: CDR1 MDHEN, CDR2 SYDVKM. This CDR3 has 14 residues. Trimming shortened V by 5 bases and J by 3 bases, and 14 bases separated the two germline ends. The CDR3 sequence is CASSLQVNDYEQYF. As DNA, the CDR3 is TGTGCCAGCAGTCTTCAGGTTAACGACTACGAGCAGTACTTC.

The chain has TRBV7-2 and TRBJ2-4; 8 nucleotides align to TRBD1. V shed 5 bases and J 3 bases; nucleotides not matched to a gene: 9. Germline CDR1 reads SGHTA; CDR2 reads FQGNSA. The CDR3 totals 16 residues. CDR3 amino acids: CASSADRGRVKNIQYF. The CDR3 region has the DNA TGTGCCAGCAGCGCCGACAGGGGTCGAGTCAAAAACATTCAGTACTTC.

This sequence joins TRBV5-1 and TRBJ2-1; TRBD1 or TRBD2 may be the D gene (5 bases each). Trimming stripped 0 bases from V and 0 bases from J, with 10 bases between. Germline values: CDR1 SGHRS, CDR2 YFSETQ. The CDR3 is 16 amino acids. This CDR3 is CASSLGQRNSYNEQFF. CDR3 coding DNA: TGCGCCAGCAGCTTGGGACAGCGGAACTCCTACAATGAGCAGTTCTTC.

The rearrangement links TRBV11-1 to TRBJ2-1, with 10 bases fitting TRBD2. Germline V gene data show CDR1 as SGHAT and CDR2 as FQDESV (reference sequence). V lost 6 bases, J lost 9 bases, and 8 bases stayed unmatched. CDR3 length equals 14 residues. The DNA for the CDR3 is TGTGCCAGCAGTCCAGCGGGAGGGCCGGCTGAGCAGTTCTTC. Residues: CASSPAGGPAEQFF.

This clonotype was seen repeatedly, ten times or more. The chain joins TRBV7-2 to TRBJ2-5, with TRBD2 identical over 11 bases. The CDR3 length is 15 residues. Germline V gene lookup returns CDR1 SGHTA and CDR2 FQGNSA. Trimming took 0 bases from V and 6 from J; bases not matched to a gene: 3. The CDR3 bases are TGTGCCAGCAGCTTAGCCCTAGCGGGAGGCCAGACCCAGTACTTC. Translated: CASSLALAGGQTQYF.

This clonotype was observed a few times. The chain has TRBV21-1 and TRBJ2-5; the D call TRBD2 from the table was never checked on the DNA. TRBV21-1 is deemed a pseudogene. This CDR3 region has 16 residues. CDR3 region: CASSNGPLADQETQYF. The CDR3 nucleotides read TGTGCCAGCAGCAATGGTCCCCTAGCGGACCAAGAGACCCAGTACTTC.

The chain employs TRBV20-1 and TRBJ1-3; D not certain. With 5 bases removed from V and 0 bases from J, the gap between germline ends came to 5 bases. CDR3 length: 12 residues. Germline V gives CDR1 DFQATT, CDR2 SNEGSKA (reference sequence). CDR3 DNA: TGCAGTGCTCACAGCTCTGGAAACACCATATATTTT. Translated, it gives CSAHSSGNTIYF.

The chain combines TRBV29-1 with TRBJ2-7, with D perhaps assigned TRBD1 or TRBD2 (5 bases each). The CDR3 loop spans 13 amino acids. The germline gives CDR1 SQVTM, CDR2 ANQGSEA. V dropped 4 bases and J dropped 3 bases, with 13 bases sitting between them. The CDR3 is CSVGWGTGYEQYF. CDR3 nucleotide sequence: TGCAGCGTTGGTTGGGGGACGGGCTACGAGCAGTACTTC.

This sequence joins TRBV20-1 and TRBJ2-7; weak D call: TRBD2 (7 bases). Germline V gene sequence: CDR1 DFQATT, CDR2 SNEGSKA (reference sequence). Trimming cost V 4 bases and J 3 bases, with 13 bases left between them. This CDR3 is 13 amino acids long. The CDR3 loop is CSAIHREGYEQYF. The CDR3 DNA sequence: TGCAGTGCTATCCACAGGGAGGGCTACGAGCAGTACTTC.

V usage is TRBV12-5 and J usage is TRBJ2-5; TRBD1 matches 10 bases. Germline trimming cut 7 bases from V and 5 bases from J; bases unmatched to any gene: 10. CDR1 and CDR2 (germline): LGHNT, FRNRAP. This CDR3 spans 15 amino acids. The chain's CDR3 is CASAQTGGTHETQYF. The CDR3 coding sequence is TGTGCTAGTGCCCAGACAGGGGGCACCCACGAGACCCAGTACTTC.

The rearrangement links TRBV2 to TRBJ1-3, with no clear D. V gave up 5 bases and J gave up 1 base, with 18 bases separating them. In germline, CDR1 is SNHLY, CDR2 FYNNEI. This CDR3 spans 17 amino acids. The CDR3 coding sequence is TGTGCCAGCAGTTATATACTATGGGCTGATTCTGGAAACACCATATATTTT. This gives the protein CASSYILWADSGNTIYF.

The chain has TRBV4-3 and TRBJ1-2; 7 bases are a match to TRBD1. The CDR3 sequence is 15 residues long. Germline values: CDR1 LGHNA, CDR2 YSLEER. The J segment lost 0 bases and the V segment lost 2 bases, leaving 3 bases of the junction unmatched. CDR3 loop: CASSQRDSPNYGYTF. CDR3 nucleotide sequence: TGCGCCAGCAGCCAACGGGACAGCCCTAACTATGGCTACACCTTC.